Presented here are 13 T cell receptor beta chains from one specimen sequenced in a study of T cells in women clearing cervical HPV infection. TCRdb's table, derived via immunoSEQ multiplex PCR, lists solely in-frame clones and lacks some. The sample totals 30,000 or so clones. The sequenced sample was blood buffy coat. The source of these receptors is a woman between 18 and 70 years old with a cervical HPV16 infection that either progressed to CIN3+ or cleared (not recorded which).

On this clone: The DNA ends 3 residues before the CDR3 does, and the rest of the CDR3 is filled in from the germline J gene. The chain joins TRBV19 to TRBJ2-7; 13 bases are a match to TRBD2. The CDR3 extends over 18 amino acids. Germline loops: CDR1 LNHDA, CDR2 SQIVND (reference sequence). J gave up 3 bases and V 4 bases, and 12 bases lay outside the gene matches. The CDR3 sequence is CASSTIPLAGGQGYEQYF. The CDR3 bases that were read are TGTGCCAGTAGTACGATCCCACTAGCGGGAGGGCAGGGCTACGAG.

As to this clone: The CDR3 extends 3 residues past the end of the read, so its final part is completed from the germline J gene. The chain links TRBV29-1 to TRBJ2-7, with TRBD1 matching 7 bases. This CDR3 spans 17 amino acids. With V trimmed by 7 bases and J by 2 bases, 20 bases remained unmatched. From germline, CDR1 is SQVTM and CDR2 ANQGSEA. The part of the CDR3 DNA that was read is TGCAGCGCACGACAGGGCGCTATCGGGCGGAAACCCTACGAG. It codes for CSARQGAIGRKPYE. The whole CDR3 is CSARQGAIGRKPYEQYF.

As to this clone: The read comes to an end 3 residues before the CDR3 does, leaving the germline J gene to fill in the end. Different DNA sequences within this sample yield the same CDR3. This rearrangement joins TRBV18 to TRBJ1-3; tentative D call: TRBD1 (5 bases). Trimming took 2 bases from V and 2 from J, leaving 10 bases between them. Germline V lookup: CDR1 KGHSH, CDR2 LQKENI. CDR3 length: 15 amino acids. The CDR3 loop reads CASSPVQGTGNTIYF. The CDR3 bases that were read are TGTGCCAGCTCACCAGTCCAGGGAACTGGAAACACC.

To note about this clone: The CDR3 end lies 3 residues beyond the end of the read and is filled in from the germline J gene. The chain combines TRBV14 with TRBJ1-6; TRBD1 agrees at 8 bases. CDR1 is SGHDN, CDR2 FVKESK, per germline. The CDR3 loop spans 18 amino acids. The junction had 12 bases not matched to a gene; V was cut back by 3 bases and J by 5 bases. CDR3 residues: CASSQYRGGSLNNSPLHF. CDR3 DNA, as far as it was read: TGTGCCAGCAGCCAGTACAGGGGGGGCAGTCTAAATAATTCACCC.

Measured by frequency, this clone is medium-sized. The read finishes 3 residues shy of the CDR3 end, and the germline J gene is used to complete it. The chain combines TRBV19 with TRBJ2-7, with 8 bases identical to TRBD2. The CDR3 length is 14 residues. Trimming took 7 bases from V and 5 from J; bases not matched to a gene: 10. CDR1 is LNHDA, CDR2 SQIVND, per germline (reference sequence). The covered CDR3 bases are TGTGCCAGTATTCCGGGACTAGGTAGCAACGAG. This sequence encodes CASIPGLGSNE. The full CDR3 protein reads CASIPGLGSNEQYF. Full variable domain (missing parts from reference TRBV19 and TRBJ2-7): DGGITQSPKYLFRKEGQNVTLSCEQNLNHDAMYWYRQDPGQGLRLIYYSQIVNDFQKGDIAEGYSVSREKKESFPLTVTSAQKNPTAFYLCASIPGLGSNEQYFGPGTRLTVT.

About this clone: Read coverage stops 3 residues before the CDR3 terminus; the germline J gene supplies the remainder. The gene calls are TRBV7-7 and TRBJ2-1; TRBD2 might be the D (5 bases). V was trimmed by 2 bases and J by 4 bases, leaving 9 bases between them. This CDR3 is built from 14 residues. Germline V CDR1 and CDR2: SSHAT, FNYEAQ (reference sequence). The CDR3 bases that were read are TGTGCCAGCAGCTTATCCGGGGAGTACAATGAG. Translated, it gives CASSLSGEYNE. From start to end, the CDR3 is CASSLSGEYNEQFF.

On this clone: Read data end 3 residues before the CDR3 end; the end is taken from the germline J gene. The chain links TRBV19 to TRBJ1-1; no definite D call. The length of the CDR3 is 13 residues. CDR1 is LNHDA and CDR2 is SQIVND in the germline V gene (reference sequence). V was trimmed by 0 bases and J by 1 base, leaving 3 bases between them. CDR3 DNA, as far as it was read: TGTGCCAGTAGTATAGAACAGAACACTGAA. Translated, it gives CASSIEQNTE. The whole CDR3 sequence is CASSIEQNTEAFF.

About this clone: From the germline J gene comes the end of the CDR3, since the read stops 3 residues before it. V usage is TRBV19 and J usage is TRBJ1-6; 7 nucleotides align to TRBD1. The germline V gene encodes CDR1 LNHDA and CDR2 SQIVND (reference sequence). Unmatched junction bases numbered 7, after V lost 6 bases and J lost 8 bases. This CDR3 is built from 14 residues. CDR3 bases read: TGTGCCAGTAGCTCAACAGGGGATTATTCACCC. The encoded protein is CASSSTGDYSP. The complete CDR3 sequence is CASSSTGDYSPLHF.

About this clone itself: The read comes to an end 3 residues before the CDR3 does, leaving the germline J gene to fill in the end. This chain connects TRBV20-1 to TRBJ2-1; D uncertain. Per germline, CDR1 DFQATT and CDR2 SNEGSKA (reference sequence). The V end lost 3 bases, the J end lost 8 bases, and 11 bases lay between the germline ends. The CDR3 totals 12 residues. CDR3 protein: CSARERVDEQFF. The covered CDR3 bases are TGCAGTGCTAGGGAACGGGTCGATGAG.

With respect to this clone: Read data end 3 residues before the CDR3 end; the end is taken from the germline J gene. V is TRBV6-2 or TRBV6-3 and J is TRBJ1-1, with 10 bases aligning to TRBD1. The ends lost 6 bases at V and 6 bases at J; junction bases unmatched: 13. Per the germline V gene, CDR1 is MNHEY and CDR2 is SVGEGT. CDR3 length: 16 residues. The sequenced part of the CDR3 DNA is TGTGCCAGCAGGCCGACAGGGGGCGGATTTTACCCTGAA. This sequence encodes CASRPTGGGFYPE. The full CDR3 is CASRPTGGGFYPEAFF.

The sequenced part of the CDR3 DNA is TGTGCCAGCAGCCCCAACAGCCTGACAGGGGGCTCTTACACAGATACG. Encoded protein: CASSPNSLTGGSYTDT. The full CDR3 sequence reads CASSPNSLTGGSYTDTQYF. The chain carries TRBV13 and TRBJ2-3; TRBD1 aligns across 10 bases. The read ends 3 residues before the CDR3 terminus; that terminus is restored from the germline J gene. The CDR3 extends over 19 amino acids. Losses at the gene ends were 5 bases for V and 2 bases for J; bases not matched to a gene: 16. Germline V CDR1 and CDR2: PRHDT, FYEKMQ (reference sequence).

Remarks on this clone: The read finishes 3 residues shy of the CDR3 end, and the germline J gene is used to complete it. V usage is TRBV19 and J usage is TRBJ2-4; TRBD1 aligns across 10 bases. Germline V gene sequence: CDR1 LNHDA, CDR2 SQIVND (reference sequence). The CDR3 spans 17 residues. The ends lost 6 bases at V and 3 bases at J; junction bases unmatched: 11. This CDR3 is CASRGTGERLGKNIQYF. The sequenced part of the CDR3 DNA is TGTGCCAGTAGGGGGACAGGGGAGAGACTTGGCAAAAACATT.

As regards this clone: The CDR3 end is not reached by the read, which stops 3 residues before it; the germline J gene fills it in. The chain uses TRBV11-2 and TRBJ2-7; no firm D call. V was shortened by 7 bases and J by 5 bases, with 15 bases between the two germline ends. The CDR3 is 13 amino acids. Germline CDR1 and CDR2: SGHAT and FQNNGV. This CDR3 is CASIQGPSNEQYF. The part of the CDR3 DNA that was read is TGTGCCAGCATCCAAGGGCCCTCGAACGAG.